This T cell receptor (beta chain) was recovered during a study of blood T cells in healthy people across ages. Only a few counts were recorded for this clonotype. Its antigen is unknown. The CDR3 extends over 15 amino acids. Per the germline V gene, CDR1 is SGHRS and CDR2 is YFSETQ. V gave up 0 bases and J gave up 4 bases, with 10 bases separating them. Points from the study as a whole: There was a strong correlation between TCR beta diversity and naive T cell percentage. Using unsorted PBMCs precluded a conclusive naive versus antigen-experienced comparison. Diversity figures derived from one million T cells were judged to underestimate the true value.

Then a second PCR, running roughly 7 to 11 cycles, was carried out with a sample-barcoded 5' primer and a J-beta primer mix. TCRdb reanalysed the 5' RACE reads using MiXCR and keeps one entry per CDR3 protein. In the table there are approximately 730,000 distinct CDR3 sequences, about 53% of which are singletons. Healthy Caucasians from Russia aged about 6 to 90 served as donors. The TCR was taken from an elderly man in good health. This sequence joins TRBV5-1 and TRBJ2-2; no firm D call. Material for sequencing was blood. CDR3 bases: TGCGCCAGCAGCTTGGCTTTAGGCGGCACCGGGGAGCTGTTTTTT. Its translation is CASSLALGGTGELFF.